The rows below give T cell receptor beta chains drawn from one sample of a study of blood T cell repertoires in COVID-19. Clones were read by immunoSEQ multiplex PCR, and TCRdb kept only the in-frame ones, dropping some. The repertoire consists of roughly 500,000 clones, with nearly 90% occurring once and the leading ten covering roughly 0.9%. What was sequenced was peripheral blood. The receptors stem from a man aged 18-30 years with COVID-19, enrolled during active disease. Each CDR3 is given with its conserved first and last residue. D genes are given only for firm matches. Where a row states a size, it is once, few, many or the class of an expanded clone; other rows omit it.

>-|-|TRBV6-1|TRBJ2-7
TGTGCCAGCAGTGAACTGATCGGGGGAGCCACCTACGAGCAGTACTTC
CASSELIGGATYEQYF
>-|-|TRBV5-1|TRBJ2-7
TGCGCCAGCACAATCCGGGACATGGGGTCCTACGAGCAGTACTTC
CASTIRDMGSYEQYF
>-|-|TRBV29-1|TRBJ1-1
TGCAGCGTTGGGACAATGAACACTGAAGCTTTCTTT
CSVGTMNTEAFF
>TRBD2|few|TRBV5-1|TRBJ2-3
TGCGCCAGCAGCTTGGGGGGACTAGCAGGAGATACGCAGTATTTT
CASSLGGLAGDTQYF
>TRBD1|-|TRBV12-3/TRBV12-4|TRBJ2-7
TGTGCCAGCAGTTTAGCTGGGGACAGACAGTACTTC
CASSLAGDRQYF
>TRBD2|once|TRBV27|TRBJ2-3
TGTGCCAGCAGCCCCGAGGTAGCGGGAGGGCCGAGCACAGATACGCAGTATTTT
CASSPEVAGGPSTDTQYF
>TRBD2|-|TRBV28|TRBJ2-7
TGTGCCAGCAGCCGGCCGGGGACTAGCACCTACGAGCAGTACTTC
CASSRPGTSTYEQYF
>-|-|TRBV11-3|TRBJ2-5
TGTGCCAGCAGCAGCAGGGTATTTGGGGAGACCCAGTACTTC
CASSSRVFGETQYF
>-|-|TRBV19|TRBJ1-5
TGTGCCAGTAGTATAGGCCGGGCAACATGGGGCTTTAGCAATCAGCCCCAGCATTTT
CASSIGRATWGFSNQPQHF
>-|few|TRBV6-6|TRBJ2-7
TGTGCCAGCAGGCGGGACGGCTCCTCCTACGAGCAGTACTTC
CASRRDGSSYEQYF
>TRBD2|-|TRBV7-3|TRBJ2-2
TGTGCCAGCAGTCCCACCGGGACTAGCGACCACCGGGAGCTGTTTTTT
CASSPTGTSDHRELFF
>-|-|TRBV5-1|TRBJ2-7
TGCGCCAGCAGCTTCGGAGGTGGTTTCCTTGTCCTCGCGCAGCAGTACTTC
CASSFGGGFLVLAQQYF
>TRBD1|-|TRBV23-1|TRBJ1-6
TGCGCCAGCAGTCAATCCCAACCCGGGGGCAGGGGGAGATCACCCCTCCACTTT
CASSQSQPGGRGRSPLHF
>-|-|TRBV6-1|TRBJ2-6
TGTGCCAGCAGTTCGTCCGGTACGGCCAACGTCCTGACTTTC
CASSSSGTANVLTF
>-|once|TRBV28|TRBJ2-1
TGTGCCAGCAGTTTGCTTTCGCGTGAGCAGTTCTTC
CASSLLSREQFF
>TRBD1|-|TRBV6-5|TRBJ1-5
TGTGCCAGCAGAGTCGACAGGGGGCGACAGCCCCAGCATTTT
CASRVDRGRQPQHF
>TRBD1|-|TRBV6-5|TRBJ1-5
TGTGCCAGCAGTTCCCACGGGACAGCGGATCAGCCCCAGCATTTT
CASSSHGTADQPQHF
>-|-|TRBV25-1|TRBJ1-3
TGTGCCAGCAGTGACCCGATACACCCTGGAAACACCATATATTTT
CASSDPIHPGNTIYF
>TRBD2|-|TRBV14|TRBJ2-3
TGTGCCAGCAGCCAAGATCTGCCAGCGGGAGAAACAGATACGCAGTATTTT
CASSQDLPAGETDTQYF
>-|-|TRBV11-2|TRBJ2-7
TGTGCCAGCAGCTTTGCGGGACAGAAGTACGAGCAGTACTTC
CASSFAGQKYEQYF
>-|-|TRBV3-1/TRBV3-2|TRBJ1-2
TGTGCCAGCAGCCAAGTCTCGACAGCCAACTATGGCTACACCTTC
CASSQVSTANYGYTF
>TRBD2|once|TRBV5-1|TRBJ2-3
TGCGCCAGCAGCTCCCTCCAGACAAGCGGGGGGGCTGGAACAGATACGCAGTATTTT
CASSSLQTSGGAGTDTQYF
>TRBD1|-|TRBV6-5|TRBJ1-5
TGTGCCAGCAGTTGGACAATCGACAGGGTGGCTCAGCCCCAGCATTTT
CASSWTIDRVAQPQHF
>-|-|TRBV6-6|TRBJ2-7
TGTGCCAGCGGACGGGGTCCGCCCTCCTACGAGCAGTACTTC
CASGRGPPSYEQYF
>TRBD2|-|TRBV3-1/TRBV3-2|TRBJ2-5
TGTGCCAGCAGCCAAAGTTGGCGGGGGGGCCGCGAGACCCAGTACTTC
CASSQSWRGGRETQYF
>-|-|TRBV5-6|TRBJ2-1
TGTGCCAGCAATTACAATTACAATGAGCAGTTCTTC
CASNYNYNEQFF
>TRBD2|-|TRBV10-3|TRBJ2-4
TGTGCCATCAGCGGACCGAGTAGCGGGAGGGCCGCGGGAAACATTCAGTACTTC
CAISGPSSGRAAGNIQYF
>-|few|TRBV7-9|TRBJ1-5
TGTGCCAGCAGCTCGACGGGTTCGCAGCCCCAGCATTTT
CASSSTGSQPQHF
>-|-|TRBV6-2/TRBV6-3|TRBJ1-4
TGTGCCAGCAGCACTAATAGACAGCGTCTTAATGAAAAACTGTTTTTT
CASSTNRQRLNEKLFF
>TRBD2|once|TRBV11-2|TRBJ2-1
TGTGCCAGCAGCCCACTAGCGGGGTCCTACAATGAGCAGTTCTTC
CASSPLAGSYNEQFF
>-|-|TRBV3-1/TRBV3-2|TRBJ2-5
TGTGCCAGCAGCCAAGGGGGACTTGGACTCCAAGAGACCCAGTACTTC
CASSQGGLGLQETQYF
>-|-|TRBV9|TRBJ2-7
TGTGCCAGCAGCGTAGGAGGTGATGCCCTCTACGAGCAGTACTTC
CASSVGGDALYEQYF
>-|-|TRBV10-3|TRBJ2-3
TGTGCCATCAGTGAGTCGACGGGGTTGGGGACAGATACGCAGTATTTT
CAISESTGLGTDTQYF
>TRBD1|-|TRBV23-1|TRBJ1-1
TGCGCCAGCAGTCAACACGGACAGGGTAAAGGAACTGAAGCTTTCTTT
CASSQHGQGKGTEAFF
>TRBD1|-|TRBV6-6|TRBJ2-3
TGTGCCAGCAGTTACAAGACAGGGGTACCGGATACGCAGTATTTT
CASSYKTGVPDTQYF
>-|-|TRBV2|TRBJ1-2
TGTGCCAGCAGTGAACAGGGAGGTGGCTACACCTTC
CASSEQGGGYTF
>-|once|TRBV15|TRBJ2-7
TGTGCCACCAGCAGAGTTCAGGGGAACGAGCAGTACTTC
CATSRVQGNEQYF
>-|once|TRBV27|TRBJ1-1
TGTGCCAGCAGTTTCGGGTGGAACACTGAAGCTTTCTTT
CASSFGWNTEAFF
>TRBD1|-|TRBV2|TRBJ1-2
TGTGCCAGCAATCTTGACAGGGCCTCCGGTGGCTACACCTTC
CASNLDRASGGYTF
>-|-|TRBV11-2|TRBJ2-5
TGTGCCAGCAGCTCCTTCGGGACGCTGGACAGTGAGACCCAGTACTTC
CASSSFGTLDSETQYF
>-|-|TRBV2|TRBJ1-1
TGTGCCAGCTGGGACTCCTTGGGGACTGAAGCTTTCTTT
CASWDSLGTEAFF
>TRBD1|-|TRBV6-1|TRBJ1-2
TGTGCCAGCAGTGAATCAGGGGGCCACTATGGCTACACCTTC
CASSESGGHYGYTF
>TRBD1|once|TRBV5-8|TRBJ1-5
TGTGCCAGCAGCTACGGACAGGAGATGAATCAGCCCCAGCATTTT
CASSYGQEMNQPQHF
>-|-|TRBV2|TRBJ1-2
TGTGCCAGCAGTGATGAAGATCTAAACGGCTACACCTTC
CASSDEDLNGYTF
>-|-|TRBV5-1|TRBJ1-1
TGCGCCAGCAGATCCGACAGTAACACTGAAGCTTTCTTT
CASRSDSNTEAFF
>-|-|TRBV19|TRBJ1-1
TGTGCCAGTAGTATAGGTCAGAACACTGAAGCTTTCTTT
CASSIGQNTEAFF